This entry concerns a single T cell receptor (beta chain). The data were obtained in a study of blood T cells in healthy people across ages. A second PCR, run for about 6 to 11 cycles, used a sample-barcoded 5' primer plus a J-beta primer mix. A single record per CDR3 protein comes from TCRdb applying MiXCR to the 5' RACE reads. The data contain approximately 690,000 distinct CDR3 sequences, 58% of them singletons. This CDR3 is 15 amino acids long. Losses at the gene ends were 4 bases for V and 3 bases for J; bases not matched to a gene: 6. Germline lookup yields CDR1 MDHEN and CDR2 SYDVKM. Sequenced input: blood. The chain combines TRBV28 with TRBJ2-7; TRBD1 matches at 10 bases. This TCR was sampled from a man aged 55 to 69 in good health. The CDR3 protein is CASSSPGTGVYEQYF. The CDR3 DNA reads as TGTGCCAGCAGTTCCCCGGGGACAGGGGTCTACGAGCAGTACTTC.